Described below is a single T cell receptor beta chain sequence and its context. Its antigen is unknown. This entry is derived from a study of OX40 agonist ivuxolimab in advanced cancers. Study-wide background: Cancers in dose escalation were hepatocellular, melanoma, renal cell and head and neck.

Study conclusions and caveats: Expansion of clones was among the lowest in partial responders at 0.1-3.0 mg/kg. Expanded clones tended on average to be more numerous among CD8+ T cells than CD4+.

The method was immunoSEQ multiplex PCR; TCRdb's version includes in-frame clones alone and lacks a portion of them. The table shows 65,000 to 90,000 clones, with about 93% occurring only once. The input for sequencing was CD4+ or CD8+ T cells sorted from blood, taken in a trial of the OX40 agonist ivuxolimab. The receptor was isolated from an adult with an advanced solid tumor such as melanoma, head and neck, liver or kidney cancer.

For the CDR3, the DNA is TGTGCCAGCTATTCAGGGGAGGGGAAAACAGATACGCAGTATTTT. It encodes CASYSGEGKTDTQYF. The chain combines TRBV6-6 with TRBJ2-3, with TRBD2 as a possible D gene (7 bases). Trimming removed 8 bases at V and 3 bases at J, with 18 bases between. Germline loops: CDR1 MNHNY, CDR2 SVGAGI (reference sequence). This CDR3 is 15 amino acids long.